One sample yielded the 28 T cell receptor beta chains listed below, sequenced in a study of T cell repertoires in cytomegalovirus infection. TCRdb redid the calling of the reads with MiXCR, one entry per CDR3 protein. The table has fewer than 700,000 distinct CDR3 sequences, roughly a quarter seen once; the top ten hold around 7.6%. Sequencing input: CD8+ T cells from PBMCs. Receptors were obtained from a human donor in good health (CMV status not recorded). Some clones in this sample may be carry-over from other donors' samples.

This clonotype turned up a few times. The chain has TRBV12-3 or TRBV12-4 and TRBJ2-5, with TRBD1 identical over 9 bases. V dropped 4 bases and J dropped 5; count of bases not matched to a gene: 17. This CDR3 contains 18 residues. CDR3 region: CASSSGTGLSKFGETQYF. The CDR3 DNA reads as TGTGCCAGCAGTTCCGGGACAGGGTTGTCTAAGTTCGGGGAGACCCAGTACTTC.

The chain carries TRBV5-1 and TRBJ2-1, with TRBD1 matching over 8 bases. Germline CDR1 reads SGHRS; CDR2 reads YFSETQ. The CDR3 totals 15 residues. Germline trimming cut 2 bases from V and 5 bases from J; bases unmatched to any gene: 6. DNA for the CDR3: TGCGCCAGCAGCTTCTATGGACAGGGAAACAATGAGCAGTTCTTC. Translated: CASSFYGQGNNEQFF.

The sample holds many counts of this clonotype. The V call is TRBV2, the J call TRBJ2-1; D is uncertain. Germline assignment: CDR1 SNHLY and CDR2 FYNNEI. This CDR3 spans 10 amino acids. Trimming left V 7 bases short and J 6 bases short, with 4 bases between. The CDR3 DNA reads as TGTGCCAGCAAGGGCAATGAGCAGTTCTTC. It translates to CASKGNEQFF.

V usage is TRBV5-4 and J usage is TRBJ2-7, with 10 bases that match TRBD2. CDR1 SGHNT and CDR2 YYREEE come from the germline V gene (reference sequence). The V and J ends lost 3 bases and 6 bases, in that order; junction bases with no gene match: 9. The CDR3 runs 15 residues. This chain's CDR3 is CASSSGRTSGGEQYF. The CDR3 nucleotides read TGTGCCAGCAGCTCGGGCAGGACTAGCGGCGGCGAGCAGTACTTC.

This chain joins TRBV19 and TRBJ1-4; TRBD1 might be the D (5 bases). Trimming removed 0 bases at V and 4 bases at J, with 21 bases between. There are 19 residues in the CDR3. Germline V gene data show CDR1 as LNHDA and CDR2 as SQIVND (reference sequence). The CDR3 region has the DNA TGTGCCAGTAGTATAGATGTAGGGTTGGGACGGCCTTTTAATGAAAAACTGTTTTTT. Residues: CASSIDVGLGRPFNEKLFF.

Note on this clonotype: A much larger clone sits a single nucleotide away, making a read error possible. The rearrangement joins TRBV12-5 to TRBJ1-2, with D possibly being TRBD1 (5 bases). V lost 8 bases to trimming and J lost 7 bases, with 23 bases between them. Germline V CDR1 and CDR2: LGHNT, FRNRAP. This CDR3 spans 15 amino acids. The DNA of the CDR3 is TGTGCTAGTTTCGGCCCTGGGGGGAGAATCTTTGGCTACACCTTC. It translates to CASFGPGGRIFGYTF. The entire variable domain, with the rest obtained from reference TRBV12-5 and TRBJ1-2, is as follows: DARVTQTPRHKVTEMGQEVTMRCQPILGHNTVFWYRQTMMQGLELLAYFRNRAPLDDSGMPKDRFSAEMPDATLATLKIQPSEPRDSAVYFCASFGPGGRIFGYTFGSGTRLTVV.

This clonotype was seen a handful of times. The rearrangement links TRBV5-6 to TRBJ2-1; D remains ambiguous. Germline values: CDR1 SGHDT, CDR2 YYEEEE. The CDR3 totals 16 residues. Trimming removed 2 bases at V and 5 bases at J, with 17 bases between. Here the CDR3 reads CASSFYWLGTDNEQFF. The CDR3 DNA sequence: TGTGCCAGCAGCTTCTATTGGCTGGGAACAGACAATGAGCAGTTCTTC.

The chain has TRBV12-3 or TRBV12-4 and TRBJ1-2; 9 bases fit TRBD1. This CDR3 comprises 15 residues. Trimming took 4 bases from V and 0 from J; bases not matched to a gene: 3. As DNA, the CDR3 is TGTGCCAGCAGTTCCACAGGGGGCGCTAACTATGGCTACACCTTC. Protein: CASSSTGGANYGYTF.

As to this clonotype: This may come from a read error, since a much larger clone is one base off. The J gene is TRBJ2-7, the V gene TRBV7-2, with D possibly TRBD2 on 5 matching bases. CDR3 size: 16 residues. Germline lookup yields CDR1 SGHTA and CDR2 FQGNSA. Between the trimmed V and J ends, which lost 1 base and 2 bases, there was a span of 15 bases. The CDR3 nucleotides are TGTGCCAGCAGCTTAGTACTGAAAGGAGGCCCCTACGAGCAGTACGTC. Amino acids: CASSLVLKGGPYEQYV.

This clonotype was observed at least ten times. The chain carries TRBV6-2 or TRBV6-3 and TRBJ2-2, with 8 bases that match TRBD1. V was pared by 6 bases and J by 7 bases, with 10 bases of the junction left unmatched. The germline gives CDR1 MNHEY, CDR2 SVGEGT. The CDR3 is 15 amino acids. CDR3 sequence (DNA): TGTGCCAGCAGCCGAAGAGGACAGGGCGACGGGGAGCTGTTTTTT. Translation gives CASSRRGQGDGELFF.

The CDR3 here is CSVVGPPPAGELFF. CDR3 nucleotides: TGCAGCGTTGTCGGGCCTCCTCCCGCCGGGGAGCTGTTTTTT. The chain joins TRBV29-1 to TRBJ2-2; D unresolved. The CDR3 has 14 amino acids. In germline, CDR1 is SQVTM, CDR2 ANQGSEA. The V end lost 4 bases, the J end lost 6 bases, and 15 bases lay between the germline ends.

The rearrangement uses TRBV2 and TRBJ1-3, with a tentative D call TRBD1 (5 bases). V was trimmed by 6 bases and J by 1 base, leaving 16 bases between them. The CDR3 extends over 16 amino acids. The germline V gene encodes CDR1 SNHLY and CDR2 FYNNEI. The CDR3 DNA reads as TGTGCCAGCAGGGGACGAAAGGGTGGGTCTGGAAACACCATATATTTT. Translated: CASRGRKGGSGNTIYF. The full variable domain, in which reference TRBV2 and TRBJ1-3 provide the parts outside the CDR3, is EPEVTQTPSHQVTQMGQEVILRCVPISNHLYFYWYRQILGQKVEFLVSFYNNEISEKSEIFDDQFSVERPDGSNFTLKIRSTKLEDSAMYFCASRGRKGGSGNTIYFGEGSWLTVV.

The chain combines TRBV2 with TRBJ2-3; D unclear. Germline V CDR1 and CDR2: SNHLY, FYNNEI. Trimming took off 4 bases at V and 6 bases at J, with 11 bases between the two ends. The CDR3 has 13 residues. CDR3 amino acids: CASSVRVTDTQYF. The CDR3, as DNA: TGTGCCAGCAGTGTTAGAGTCACGGATACGCAGTATTTT.

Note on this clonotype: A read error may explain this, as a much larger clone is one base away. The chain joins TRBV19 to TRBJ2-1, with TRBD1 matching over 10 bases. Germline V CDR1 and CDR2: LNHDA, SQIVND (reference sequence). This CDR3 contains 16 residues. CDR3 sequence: CVSSTRDRGSLNEQFF. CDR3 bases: TGTGTCAGTAGTACCCGGGACAGGGGTTCGTTAAATGAGCAGTTCTTC.

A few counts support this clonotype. CDR3 DNA sequence: TGTGCCATCAGTGAGTCCCTGACCTCCGGATTGGCGCAGTATTTT. Amino acids: CAISESLTSGLAQYF. This chain connects TRBV10-3 to TRBJ2-3; D is unclear. V was trimmed by 0 bases and J by 10 bases, leaving 17 bases between them. There are 15 residues in the CDR3. CDR1 is ENHRY and CDR2 is SYGVKD in the germline V gene.

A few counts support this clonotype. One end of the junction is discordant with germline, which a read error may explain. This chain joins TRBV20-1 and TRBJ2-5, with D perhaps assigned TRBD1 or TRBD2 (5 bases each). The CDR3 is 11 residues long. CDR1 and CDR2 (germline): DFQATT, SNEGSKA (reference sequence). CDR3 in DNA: TGCAGTGCGAGAGGGGAAGAGACCCAGTACTTC. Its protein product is CSARGEETQYF.

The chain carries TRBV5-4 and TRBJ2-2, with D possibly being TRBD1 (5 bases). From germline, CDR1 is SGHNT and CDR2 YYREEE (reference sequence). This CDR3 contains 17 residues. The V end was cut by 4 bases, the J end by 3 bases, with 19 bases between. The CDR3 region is CASSPLLARADTGELFF. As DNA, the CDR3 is TGTGCCAGCAGCCCGCTATTGGCCAGGGCAGACACCGGGGAGCTGTTTTTT.

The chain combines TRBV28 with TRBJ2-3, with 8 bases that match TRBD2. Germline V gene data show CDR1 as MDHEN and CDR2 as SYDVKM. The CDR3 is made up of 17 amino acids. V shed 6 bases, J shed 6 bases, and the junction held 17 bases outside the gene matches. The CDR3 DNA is TGTGCCAGCAGGCGCCCCCGGGGGGGGGGGGCAGCGGATACGCAGTATTTT. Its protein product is CASRRPRGGGAADTQYF.

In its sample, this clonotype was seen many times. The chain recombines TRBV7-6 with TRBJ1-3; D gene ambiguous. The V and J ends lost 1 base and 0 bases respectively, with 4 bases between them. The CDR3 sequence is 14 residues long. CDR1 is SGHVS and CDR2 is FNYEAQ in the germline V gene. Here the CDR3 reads CASSLGFSGNTIYF. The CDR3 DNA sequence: TGTGCCAGCAGCTTAGGGTTCTCTGGAAACACCATATATTTT.

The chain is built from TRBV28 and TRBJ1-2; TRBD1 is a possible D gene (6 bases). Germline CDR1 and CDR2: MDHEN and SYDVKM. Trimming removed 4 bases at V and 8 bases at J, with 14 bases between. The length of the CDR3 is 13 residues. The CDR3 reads CASSYPGGGGYTF. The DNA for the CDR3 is TGTGCCAGCAGTTACCCCGGGGGCGGAGGCTACACCTTC.

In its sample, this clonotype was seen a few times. Here the CDR3 reads CATSTRGANQPQHF. Written as DNA, the CDR3 is TGTGCCACCAGCACTCGCGGTGCCAATCAGCCCCAGCATTTT. The rearrangement uses TRBV15 and TRBJ1-5; D is unclear. The CDR3 has 14 amino acids. Germline V lookup: CDR1 LNHNV, CDR2 YYDKDF (reference sequence). V lost 4 bases and J 3 bases, leaving 10 bases between the germline ends.

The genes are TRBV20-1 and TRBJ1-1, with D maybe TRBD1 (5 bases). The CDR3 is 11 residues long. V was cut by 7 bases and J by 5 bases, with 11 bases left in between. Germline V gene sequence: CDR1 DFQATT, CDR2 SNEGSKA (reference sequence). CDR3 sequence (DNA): TGCAGTGTTGAGGAGGGGACTGAAGCTTTCTTT. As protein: CSVEEGTEAFF.

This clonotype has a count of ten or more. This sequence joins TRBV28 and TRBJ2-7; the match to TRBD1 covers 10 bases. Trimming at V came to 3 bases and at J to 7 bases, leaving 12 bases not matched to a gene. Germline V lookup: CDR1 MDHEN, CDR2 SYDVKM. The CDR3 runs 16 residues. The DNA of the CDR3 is TGTGCCAGCAGTTTTTCCGCAAAGACAGGGGGCTGGGAGCAGTACTTC. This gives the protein CASSFSAKTGGWEQYF.

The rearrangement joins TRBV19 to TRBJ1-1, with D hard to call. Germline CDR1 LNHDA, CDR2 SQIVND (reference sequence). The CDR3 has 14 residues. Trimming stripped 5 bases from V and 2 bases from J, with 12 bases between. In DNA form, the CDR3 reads TGTGCCAGTAGTGAGGTCACATCAAACACTGAAGCTTTCTTT. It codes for CASSEVTSNTEAFF.

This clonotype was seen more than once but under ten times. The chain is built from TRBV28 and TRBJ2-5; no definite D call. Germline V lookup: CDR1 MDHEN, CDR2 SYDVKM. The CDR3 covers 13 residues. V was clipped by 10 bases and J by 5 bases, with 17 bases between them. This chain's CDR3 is CATRKKSWETQYF. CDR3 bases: TGTGCCACCCGAAAAAAAAGTTGGGAGACCCAGTACTTC. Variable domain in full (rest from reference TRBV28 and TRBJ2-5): DVKVTQSSRYLVKRTGEKVFLECVQDMDHENMFWYRQDPGLGLRLIYFSYDVKMKEKGDIPEGYSVSREKKERFSLILESASTNQTSMYLCATRKKSWETQYFGPGTRLLVL.

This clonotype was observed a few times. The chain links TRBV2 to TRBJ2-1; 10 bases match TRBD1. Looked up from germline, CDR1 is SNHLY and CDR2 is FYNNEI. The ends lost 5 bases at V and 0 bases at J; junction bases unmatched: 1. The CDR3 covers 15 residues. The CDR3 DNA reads TGTGCCAGCAGTAGACAGGGGGCCTCCTACAATGAGCAGTTCTTC. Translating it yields CASSRQGASYNEQFF. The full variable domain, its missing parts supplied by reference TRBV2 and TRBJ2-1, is EPEVTQTPSHQVTQMGQEVILRCVPISNHLYFYWYRQILGQKVEFLVSFYNNEISEKSEIFDDQFSVERPDGSNFTLKIRSTKLEDSAMYFCASSRQGASYNEQFFGPGTRLTVL.

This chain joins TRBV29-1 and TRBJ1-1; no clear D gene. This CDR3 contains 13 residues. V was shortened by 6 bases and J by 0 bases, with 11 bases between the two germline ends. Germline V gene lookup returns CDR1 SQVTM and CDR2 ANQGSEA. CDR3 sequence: CSVDSLMNTEAFF. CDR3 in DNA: TGCAGCGTCGACTCTCTCATGAACACTGAAGCTTTCTTT.

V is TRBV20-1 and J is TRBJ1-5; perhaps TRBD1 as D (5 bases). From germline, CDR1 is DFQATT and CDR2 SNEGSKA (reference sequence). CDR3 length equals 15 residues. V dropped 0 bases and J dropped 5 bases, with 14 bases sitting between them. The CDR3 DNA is TGCAGTGCTAGAGATAGGGTGGGGGTTTATCAGCCCCAGCATTTT. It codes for CSARDRVGVYQPQHF.